This is a list of T cell receptor beta chains from one sample in a study of blood T cell repertoires in COVID-19. Produced via immunoSEQ multiplex PCR; TCRdb's table is partial and in-frame only. The repertoire has 120,000 to 150,000 clones, about nine tenths of them found once; the top ten carry 25% to 30%. Sample: peripheral blood. The receptors were gathered from a human donor in a cohort sampled during active COVID-19. Each CDR3 is given without its conserved first and last residue.

CDR3: ASRPGTGGPNSPLH; J: TRBJ1-6; V: TRBV2
CDR3: ASSLTMRTGWTGELF; J: TRBJ2-2; V: TRBV27
CDR3: SVGGGSNYEQY; J: TRBJ2-7; V: TRBV29-1
CDR3: ASSLERAEVKQF; J: TRBJ2-1; V: TRBV13
CDR3: ASSDRFSSGANVLT; J: TRBJ2-6; V: TRBV18
CDR3: ASGTGSSYNSPLH; J: TRBJ1-6; V: TRBV6-5
CDR3: ASSQEAGAYNEQF; J: TRBJ2-1; V: TRBV4-1
CDR3: APGRGGLNEQF; J: TRBJ2-1; V: TRBV5-1
CDR3: ASGAGTGGDTQY; J: TRBJ2-3; V: TRBV12-5
CDR3: ASSMTGGDGYT; J: TRBJ1-2; V: TRBV5-1
CDR3: ASSQDRVAEAF; J: TRBJ1-1; V: TRBV11-1
CDR3: ASSEGTGGWNTEAF; J: TRBJ1-1; V: TRBV18
CDR3: ASSLPSIYNEQF; J: TRBJ2-1; V: TRBV7-2
CDR3: ASSDINREGTEAF; J: TRBJ1-1; V: TRBV4-2
CDR3: ASSPDGTSGDTQY; J: TRBJ2-3; V: TRBV27
CDR3: ASSYTDNPYEQY; J: TRBJ2-7; V: TRBV6-5
CDR3: ASNPGQGYEQY; J: TRBJ2-7; V: TRBV6-5
CDR3: ASSLASLWAGGDEQY; J: TRBJ2-7; V: TRBV7-9
CDR3: ASSTLTGQSTDTQY; J: TRBJ2-3; V: TRBV5-1
CDR3: ASSLGRGRNQPQH; J: TRBJ1-5; V: TRBV5-4
CDR3: ASSLAQGQMNTEAF; J: TRBJ1-1; V: TRBV5-6
CDR3: ASSIEGQGNTIY; J: TRBJ1-3; V: TRBV5-1
CDR3: SANREETQY; J: TRBJ2-5; V: TRBV20-1
CDR3: AWHKQIQETQY; J: TRBJ2-5; V: TRBV30
CDR3: AWRGTGGGYT; J: TRBJ1-2; V: TRBV30
CDR3: ASSPFAGGRQTQY; J: TRBJ2-5; V: TRBV3-1/TRBV3-2
CDR3: ASSVEGWTGEGYT; J: TRBJ1-2; V: TRBV9
CDR3: ASSIGRVNEQF; J: TRBJ2-1; V: TRBV19
CDR3: ASSSLTDSPNQPQH; J: TRBJ1-5; V: TRBV5-8
CDR3: ASSYTGLSYEQY; J: TRBJ2-7; V: TRBV6-5
CDR3: ASSFPGYEQY; J: TRBJ2-7; V: TRBV7-9
CDR3: ASSDSGQLRSFYGYT; J: TRBJ1-2; V: TRBV6-4
CDR3: ASARGLAGGTDTQY; J: TRBJ2-3; V: TRBV11-2
CDR3: ASSRGVLTDTQY; J: TRBJ2-3; V: TRBV14
CDR3: ATSRDGTRGDEQY; J: TRBJ2-7; V: TRBV15
CDR3: ASSLVRTYEQY; J: TRBJ2-7; V: TRBV28
CDR3: ASSDQQGAGTEAF; J: TRBJ1-1; V: TRBV5-4
CDR3: ASSAPPGGETQY; J: TRBJ2-5; V: TRBV7-2
CDR3: ASSILGTQRRTDTQY; J: TRBJ2-3; V: TRBV5-1
CDR3: ASSQDPDRSNQPQH; J: TRBJ1-5; V: TRBV4-2
CDR3: ASSIGQGGQETQY; J: TRBJ2-5; V: TRBV7-2
CDR3: ASSPGGYEQY; J: TRBJ2-7; V: TRBV12-3/TRBV12-4
CDR3: ASSNPTSQGETQY; J: TRBJ2-5; V: TRBV5-4
CDR3: ASSEKGAKNIQY; J: TRBJ2-4; V: TRBV6-1
CDR3: ASSLKVSGLDEKLF; J: TRBJ1-4; V: TRBV5-6
CDR3: ASSMGQGWYEQY; J: TRBJ2-7; V: TRBV7-2
CDR3: ASSLAAYNEQF; J: TRBJ2-1; V: TRBV7-2
CDR3: ASSEIYRGSGYT; J: TRBJ1-2; V: TRBV6-1
CDR3: ASSLSAGGETQY; J: TRBJ2-5; V: TRBV7-2
CDR3: ASSLGQGIATQY; J: TRBJ2-5; V: TRBV27
CDR3: ASSQEGARNTEAF; J: TRBJ1-1; V: TRBV4-2
CDR3: ASSSVTEAF; J: TRBJ1-1; V: TRBV27
CDR3: ASGFIGTAYYEQY; J: TRBJ2-7; V: TRBV12-5
CDR3: ASSDRSSSYNSPLH; J: TRBJ1-6; V: TRBV3-1/TRBV3-2
CDR3: ASSRGTPNNEQF; J: TRBJ2-1; V: TRBV9
CDR3: ASSAGRGGSTDTQY; J: TRBJ2-3; V: TRBV11-2
CDR3: ASSLLAGAYNEQF; J: TRBJ2-1; V: TRBV4-1